This T cell receptor beta chain originates from a study of blood T cell repertoires in COVID-19. At the level of the study: T cells, B-cell-depleted T cells, or PBMCs supplied cDNA or gDNA.

The CDR3 is 14 amino acids. Germline values: CDR1 LGHDT, CDR2 YNNKEL (reference sequence). Trimming took 2 bases from V and 7 from J; bases not matched to a gene: 2. This clone appeared a single time. Clones were read by immunoSEQ multiplex PCR, and TCRdb kept only the in-frame ones, dropping some. The data show some 150,000 clones, roughly four fifths seen once. The chain links TRBV3-1 (or the pseudogene TRBV3-2) to TRBJ1-6, with TRBD1 identical over 7 bases. The sequenced sample was peripheral blood. The TCR originated in an elderly woman with acute or convalescent COVID-19. Here the CDR3 DNA reads TGTGCCAGCAGCCAAACAGGGGAAAATTCACCCCTCCACTTT. This gives the protein CASSQTGENSPLHF.